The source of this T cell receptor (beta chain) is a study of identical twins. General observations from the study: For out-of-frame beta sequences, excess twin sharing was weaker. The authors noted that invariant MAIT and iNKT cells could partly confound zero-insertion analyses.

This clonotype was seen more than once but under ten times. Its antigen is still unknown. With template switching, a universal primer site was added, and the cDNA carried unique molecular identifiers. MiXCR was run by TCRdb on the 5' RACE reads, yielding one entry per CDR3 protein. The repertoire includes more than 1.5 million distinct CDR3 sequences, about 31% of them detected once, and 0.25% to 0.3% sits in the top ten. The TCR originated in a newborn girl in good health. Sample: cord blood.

CDR3 sequence reads: CASSEIGTRGLDEQFF. The CDR3 DNA sequence: TGCGCCAGCAGTGAGATAGGGACCCGGGGCTTGGATGAGCAGTTCTTC. The rearrangement uses TRBV10-1 and TRBJ2-1, with D perhaps matching TRBD1 or TRBD2 (5 bases each). The CDR3 has 16 amino acids. In germline, CDR1 is WNHNN, CDR2 SYGVQD (reference sequence). Deletions cut 2 bases from V and 8 bases from J, with 19 bases between.